This TCR beta chain was retrieved from a study of blood T cell repertoires in COVID-19 (dated by TCRdb to about 2020). Background for the entire study: Samples from collaborators originated in the United States, Italy and Spain and spanned both the acute and convalescent phases of COVID-19. The material from the prospective study consisted of cDNA or gDNA derived from T cells, B-cell-depleted T cells, or PBMCs. The dataset comprised deeply sampled blood TCRbeta repertoires from subjects exposed to, actively infected with, or recovered from COVID-19. The repertoires were released in a freely available public database meant as a resource for research on the immune response to SARS-CoV-2. Samples came from the ongoing ImmuneRACE study (first 160 participants) plus 1,254 subjects from 6 global collaborators. A de-identified subject ID, COVID-19 status, age in years and sex were almost always included in the sample metadata. HLA class I and class II types, where available, came from metadata supplied by the sample provider rather than from assay-based typing. General study outcomes and caveats: The quantity of clinical and demographic metadata differed by source and by participant and was supplied without curation.

A word on this clone: What antigen it recognizes has not been identified. No qualities accompany the bases; no much larger clone lies one base away.

TCRbeta CDR3 regions were amplified from genomic DNA using the immunoSEQ Assay, a bias-controlled multiplex PCR. On the authors' methods: The number of nucleated cells in each sample was estimated from the amplification of reference gene primers within the assay. To quantify the absolute abundance of each unique TCRbeta CDR3 rearrangement, sequence reads were collapsed and filtered. For each sample, productive Simpson clonality was calculated as the square root of Simpson's diversity index over productive rearrangements. This immuneACCESS table, as held by TCRdb, lists in-frame sequences with V and J called but not all clones. Of the missing ones, under half trace to an unresolved V gene in checked studies; the others have no known cause. For V, J and clone size, that table is used; D and trimming come from the DNA. Recorded for this sample are hundreds of thousands of clones; approximately 86% of them occurred a single time. The ten largest clones capture 3% of the sample.

The CDR3 runs 16 amino acids, cysteine and phenylalanine included. The DNA shown is the 48-base CDR3, in frame from base 1. Trimming accounts for 0 bases at V and 5 bases at J, while the number of junction bases matched to no gene is 7. CDR1 and CDR2 were assigned from the germline V gene (reference sequence) as LGHDT and YNNKEL. Each collaborating institution followed its own protocols to collect whole blood in K2EDTA tubes. For TCRbeta analysis, collaborators shipped samples in one of three forms: frozen whole blood, isolated PBMCs, or DNA extracted from either of those sample types. Sequenced input: peripheral blood. The rearrangement joined TRBV3-1 (or the pseudogene TRBV3-2) to TRBJ2-3; the central 8 bases match TRBD2. This receptor was taken from a human donor in a cohort sampled during active COVID-19. The CDR3 loop reads CASSQDGRGGKDTQYF. Read as DNA, the sequence is TGTGCCAGCAGCCAAGACGGGAGGGGGGGCAAAGATACGCAGTATTTT.